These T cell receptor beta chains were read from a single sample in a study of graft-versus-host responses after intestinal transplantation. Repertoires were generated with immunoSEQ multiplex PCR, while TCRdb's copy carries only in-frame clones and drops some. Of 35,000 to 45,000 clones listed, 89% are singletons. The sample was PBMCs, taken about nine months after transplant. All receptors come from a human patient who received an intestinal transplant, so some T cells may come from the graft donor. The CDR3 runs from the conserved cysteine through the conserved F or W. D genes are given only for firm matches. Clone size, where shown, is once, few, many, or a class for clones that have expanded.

cdr3_aa: CASSLISGKGVPSPLHF; cdr3_nt: TGTGCCAGCAGCTTAATTTCAGGGAAAGGAGTGCCTTCACCCCTCCACTTT; clone_size: few; j_call: TRBJ1-6; d_call: -; cdr3_length: 17; v_call: TRBV5-8
cdr3_aa: CASKGLAGGNEQFF; cdr3_nt: TGTGCCAGCAAAGGACTAGCGGGGGGCAATGAGCAGTTCTTC; clone_size: -; j_call: TRBJ2-1; d_call: TRBD2; cdr3_length: 14; v_call: TRBV6-5
cdr3_aa: CASAPGIPVTEAFF; cdr3_nt: TGTGCTAGTGCACCAGGGATCCCGGTCACTGAAGCTTTCTTT; clone_size: few; j_call: TRBJ1-1; d_call: -; cdr3_length: 14; v_call: TRBV12-5
cdr3_aa: CASSQEDRVGDSPLHF; cdr3_nt: TGCGCCAGCAGCCAGGAGGACAGGGTCGGTGATTCACCCCTCCACTTT; clone_size: -; j_call: TRBJ1-6; d_call: TRBD1; cdr3_length: 16; v_call: TRBV4-1
cdr3_aa: CASSEDRINEQFF; cdr3_nt: TGTGCCAGCAGTGAGGACAGGATCAATGAGCAGTTCTTC; clone_size: -; j_call: TRBJ2-1; d_call: TRBD1; cdr3_length: 13; v_call: TRBV25-1
cdr3_aa: CASSRPSPGGYTEAFF; cdr3_nt: TGCGCCAGCAGCCGTCCCTCCCCTGGAGGTTACACTGAAGCTTTCTTT; clone_size: once; j_call: TRBJ1-1; d_call: -; cdr3_length: 16; v_call: TRBV4-1
cdr3_aa: CASSRGVAEAFF; cdr3_nt: TGTGCCAGCAGCCGGGGTGTCGCTGAAGCTTTCTTT; clone_size: few; j_call: TRBJ1-1; d_call: -; cdr3_length: 12; v_call: TRBV5-6
cdr3_aa: CASSLGGIETQYF; cdr3_nt: TGTGCCAGCAGCTTAGGCGGGATTGAGACCCAGTACTTC; clone_size: -; j_call: TRBJ2-5; d_call: -; cdr3_length: 13; v_call: TRBV5-4
cdr3_aa: CASSIRGGYEQYF; cdr3_nt: TGCGCCAGCAGCATCAGGGGTGGCTACGAGCAGTACTTC; clone_size: -; j_call: TRBJ2-7; d_call: -; cdr3_length: 13; v_call: TRBV5-1
cdr3_aa: CASSYRVGPGGTIYF; cdr3_nt: TGTGCCAGCAGTTACAGAGTGGGACCCGGGGGGACCATATATTTT; clone_size: -; j_call: TRBJ1-3; d_call: -; cdr3_length: 15; v_call: TRBV6-6
cdr3_aa: CASSLSPGNNEQFF; cdr3_nt: TGTGCCAGTAGTTTGTCCCCCGGGAACAATGAGCAGTTCTTC; clone_size: -; j_call: TRBJ2-1; d_call: -; cdr3_length: 14; v_call: TRBV19
cdr3_aa: CASSGVGLLQETQYF; cdr3_nt: TGTGCCAGCAGCGGCGTCGGACTACTCCAAGAGACCCAGTACTTC; clone_size: -; j_call: TRBJ2-5; d_call: -; cdr3_length: 15; v_call: TRBV9
cdr3_aa: CASSIKASYEQYF; cdr3_nt: TGTGCCAGTAGTATTAAAGCTTCCTACGAGCAGTACTTC; clone_size: -; j_call: TRBJ2-7; d_call: -; cdr3_length: 13; v_call: TRBV19
cdr3_aa: CASSHGLAGGPGETQYF; cdr3_nt: TGCGCCAGCAGCCACGGACTAGCGGGGGGGCCGGGGGAGACCCAGTACTTC; clone_size: -; j_call: TRBJ2-5; d_call: TRBD2; cdr3_length: 17; v_call: TRBV4-1
cdr3_aa: CASSLGRQTSYGYTF; cdr3_nt: TGTGCCAGCAGCTTAGGGCGACAGACCTCCTATGGCTACACCTTC; clone_size: -; j_call: TRBJ1-2; d_call: -; cdr3_length: 15; v_call: TRBV7-8
cdr3_aa: CASRWASAGAGDSPLHF; cdr3_nt: TGTGCCAGCAGATGGGCATCGGCAGGGGCGGGTGATTCACCCCTCCACTTT; clone_size: once; j_call: TRBJ1-6; d_call: -; cdr3_length: 17; v_call: TRBV11-1
cdr3_aa: CASSPRTREDTQYF; cdr3_nt: TGTGCCAGCTCACCAAGAACTAGAGAAGATACGCAGTATTTT; clone_size: -; j_call: TRBJ2-3; d_call: -; cdr3_length: 14; v_call: TRBV18
cdr3_aa: CASSLNSNQPQHF; cdr3_nt: TGTGCCAGCAGCTTAAACAGCAATCAGCCCCAGCATTTT; clone_size: -; j_call: TRBJ1-5; d_call: -; cdr3_length: 13; v_call: TRBV7-9
cdr3_aa: CASSFSRVYYEQYF; cdr3_nt: TGTGCCAGCAGCTTTTCCCGGGTGTACTACGAGCAGTACTTC; clone_size: -; j_call: TRBJ2-7; d_call: -; cdr3_length: 14; v_call: TRBV6-6
cdr3_aa: CASSPGGGTEAFF; cdr3_nt: TGTGCCAGCAGCCCCGGGGGGGGCACTGAAGCTTTCTTT; clone_size: -; j_call: TRBJ1-1; d_call: -; cdr3_length: 13; v_call: TRBV7-9
cdr3_aa: CASSFVGQKETQYF; cdr3_nt: TGTGCCAGCAGCTTTGTCGGACAGAAAGAGACCCAGTACTTC; clone_size: -; j_call: TRBJ2-5; d_call: -; cdr3_length: 14; v_call: TRBV5-4
cdr3_aa: CVRSPPRQGGETQYF; cdr3_nt: TGTGTCAGAAGCCCCCCTAGACAGGGAGGAGAGACCCAGTACTTC; clone_size: -; j_call: TRBJ2-5; d_call: -; cdr3_length: 15; v_call: TRBV7-5
cdr3_aa: CASSLIGTGSTEAFF; cdr3_nt: TGCGCCAGCAGCTTGATTGGGACAGGAAGCACTGAAGCTTTCTTT; clone_size: -; j_call: TRBJ1-1; d_call: TRBD1; cdr3_length: 15; v_call: TRBV5-1
cdr3_aa: CASSRTENSPLHF; cdr3_nt: TGCGCCAGCAGTCGGACAGAAAATTCACCCCTCCACTTT; clone_size: -; j_call: TRBJ1-6; d_call: -; cdr3_length: 13; v_call: TRBV10-1
cdr3_aa: CASSPGHFQETQYF; cdr3_nt: TGTGCCAGCAGCCCGGGACATTTCCAAGAGACCCAGTACTTC; clone_size: -; j_call: TRBJ2-5; d_call: -; cdr3_length: 14; v_call: TRBV5-6
cdr3_aa: CASSSHRRTEAFF; cdr3_nt: TGTGCCAGCAGTAGTCACAGGAGAACTGAAGCTTTCTTT; clone_size: -; j_call: TRBJ1-1; d_call: -; cdr3_length: 13; v_call: TRBV6-1
cdr3_aa: CASSGTGLGGYTF; cdr3_nt: TGTGCCAGCAGCGGGACAGGGTTAGGTGGCTACACCTTC; clone_size: -; j_call: TRBJ1-2; d_call: TRBD1; cdr3_length: 13; v_call: TRBV2
cdr3_aa: CASSLASGAITYEQYF; cdr3_nt: TGTGCCAGCAGCTTAGCCTCAGGGGCTATTACCTACGAGCAGTACTTC; clone_size: -; j_call: TRBJ2-7; d_call: -; cdr3_length: 16; v_call: TRBV7-6
cdr3_aa: CAISDPGLYGCTF; cdr3_nt: TGTGCCATCAGTGACCCCGGCCTATATGGCTGCACCTTC; clone_size: -; j_call: TRBJ1-2; d_call: -; cdr3_length: 13; v_call: TRBV10-3
cdr3_aa: CAISESMGTGGQPQHF; cdr3_nt: TGTGCCATCAGTGAGTCGATGGGGACAGGGGGTCAGCCCCAGCATTTT; clone_size: -; j_call: TRBJ1-5; d_call: TRBD1; cdr3_length: 16; v_call: TRBV10-3
cdr3_aa: CASSPTSGDDEQYF; cdr3_nt: TGTGCCAGCAGCCCGACTAGCGGGGATGACGAGCAGTACTTC; clone_size: -; j_call: TRBJ2-7; d_call: TRBD2; cdr3_length: 14; v_call: TRBV7-9
cdr3_aa: CASSPSGFGYGYTF; cdr3_nt: TGTGCCAGCAGTCCATCAGGTTTCGGATATGGCTACACCTTC; clone_size: -; j_call: TRBJ1-2; d_call: -; cdr3_length: 14; v_call: TRBV11-2
cdr3_aa: CASSPPNTYEQYF; cdr3_nt: TGTGCCAGTAGTCCCCCCAATACCTACGAGCAGTACTTC; clone_size: -; j_call: TRBJ2-7; d_call: -; cdr3_length: 13; v_call: TRBV19
cdr3_aa: CASSLIWGQAEIEAFF; cdr3_nt: TGTGCCAGCAGCTTAATCTGGGGACAAGCGGAGATTGAAGCTTTCTTT; clone_size: -; j_call: TRBJ1-1; d_call: -; cdr3_length: 16; v_call: TRBV7-9
cdr3_aa: CASRKLALRGQIGNQPQHF; cdr3_nt: TGTGCCAGTAGGAAACTCGCTCTCAGGGGGCAAATAGGAAATCAGCCCCAGCATTTT; clone_size: -; j_call: TRBJ1-5; d_call: TRBD1; cdr3_length: 19; v_call: TRBV19
cdr3_aa: CASSEEPAYLLAKNIQYF; cdr3_nt: TGTGCCAGCAGTGAAGAACCAGCCTATCTCTTGGCCAAAAACATTCAGTACTTC; clone_size: -; j_call: TRBJ2-4; d_call: -; cdr3_length: 18; v_call: TRBV6-1
cdr3_aa: CASSLGTEAFF; cdr3_nt: TGCGCCAGCAGCTTAGGCACTGAAGCTTTCTTT; clone_size: -; j_call: TRBJ1-1; d_call: -; cdr3_length: 11; v_call: TRBV5-1
cdr3_aa: CASSPSGEQFF; cdr3_nt: TGTGCCAGCTCACCAAGCGGTGAGCAGTTCTTC; clone_size: -; j_call: TRBJ2-1; d_call: -; cdr3_length: 11; v_call: TRBV18
cdr3_aa: CAISDRRDYEQYF; cdr3_nt: TGTGCCATCAGTGACAGGCGGGACTACGAGCAGTACTTC; clone_size: -; j_call: TRBJ2-7; d_call: -; cdr3_length: 13; v_call: TRBV10-3
cdr3_aa: CASSGLAISGANVLTF; cdr3_nt: TGTGCCAGCAGTGGCCTAGCGATCTCTGGGGCCAACGTCCTGACTTTC; clone_size: few; j_call: TRBJ2-6; d_call: -; cdr3_length: 16; v_call: TRBV6-1
cdr3_aa: CASSWGTEAFF; cdr3_nt: TGTGCCAGCAGTTGGGGCACTGAAGCTTTCTTT; clone_size: few; j_call: TRBJ1-1; d_call: -; cdr3_length: 11; v_call: TRBV6-6
cdr3_aa: CASSLELRDYGYTF; cdr3_nt: TGTGCCAGCAGCTTGGAGCTGAGGGACTATGGCTACACCTTC; clone_size: -; j_call: TRBJ1-2; d_call: -; cdr3_length: 14; v_call: TRBV5-8
cdr3_aa: CASSQSVATNEKLFF; cdr3_nt: TGCGCCAGCAGCCAATCAGTTGCAACTAATGAAAAACTGTTTTTT; clone_size: -; j_call: TRBJ1-4; d_call: -; cdr3_length: 15; v_call: TRBV4-1
cdr3_aa: CASSDPGLYPHEQFF; cdr3_nt: TGTGCCAGCAGTGATCCGGGACTCTACCCCCATGAGCAGTTCTTC; clone_size: -; j_call: TRBJ2-1; d_call: -; cdr3_length: 15; v_call: TRBV6-1
cdr3_aa: CATTSGGRAYEQYF; cdr3_nt: TGTGCCACAACTAGCGGGGGGCGGGCCTACGAGCAGTACTTC; clone_size: -; j_call: TRBJ2-7; d_call: TRBD2; cdr3_length: 14; v_call: TRBV6-1
cdr3_aa: CASSSRRTGNTEAFF; cdr3_nt: TGTGCCAGCAGTTCGCGCCGGACAGGGAACACTGAAGCTTTCTTT; clone_size: -; j_call: TRBJ1-1; d_call: TRBD1; cdr3_length: 15; v_call: TRBV27
cdr3_aa: CSATGSYEQYF; cdr3_nt: TGCAGCGCAACAGGGTCCTACGAGCAGTACTTC; clone_size: -; j_call: TRBJ2-7; d_call: -; cdr3_length: 11; v_call: TRBV29-1
cdr3_aa: CASGAREESYEQYF; cdr3_nt: TGTGCCAGTGGGGCCAGGGAAGAGTCCTACGAGCAGTACTTC; clone_size: -; j_call: TRBJ2-7; d_call: -; cdr3_length: 14; v_call: TRBV21-1
cdr3_aa: CASSSLSGGVTDTQYF; cdr3_nt: TGTGCCAGCTCATCCCTTAGCGGGGGGGTCACAGATACGCAGTATTTT; clone_size: -; j_call: TRBJ2-3; d_call: TRBD2; cdr3_length: 16; v_call: TRBV18
cdr3_aa: CASSPTEEDTSRYNEQFF; cdr3_nt: TGTGCCAGCAGCCCCACCGAGGAGGACACTAGCAGGTACAATGAGCAGTTCTTC; clone_size: -; j_call: TRBJ2-1; d_call: -; cdr3_length: 18; v_call: TRBV6-4
cdr3_aa: CASSTGTVQNTEAFF; cdr3_nt: TGTGCCAGCAGCACTGGGACAGTACAGAACACTGAAGCTTTCTTT; clone_size: -; j_call: TRBJ1-1; d_call: TRBD1; cdr3_length: 15; v_call: TRBV5-4
cdr3_aa: CASTKGTSTDTQYF; cdr3_nt: TGTGCCAGCACTAAAGGGACTAGCACAGATACGCAGTATTTT; clone_size: -; j_call: TRBJ2-3; d_call: -; cdr3_length: 14; v_call: TRBV9
cdr3_aa: CASSPGTSGQETQYF; cdr3_nt: TGTGCCAGCAGCCCCGGGACTAGCGGACAAGAGACCCAGTACTTC; clone_size: once; j_call: TRBJ2-5; d_call: TRBD2; cdr3_length: 15; v_call: TRBV27
cdr3_aa: CASSVQGTDTQYF; cdr3_nt: TGCGCCAGCAGTGTACAGGGCACAGATACGCAGTATTTT; clone_size: -; j_call: TRBJ2-3; d_call: -; cdr3_length: 13; v_call: TRBV10-2
cdr3_aa: CASSSEGGPYYNEQFF; cdr3_nt: TGTGCCAGCAGTTCAGAGGGGGGCCCCTACTACAATGAGCAGTTCTTC; clone_size: -; j_call: TRBJ2-1; d_call: -; cdr3_length: 16; v_call: TRBV27
cdr3_aa: CASSREGETQYF; cdr3_nt: TGTGCCAGCAGCCGAGAAGGAGAGACCCAGTACTTC; clone_size: -; j_call: TRBJ2-5; d_call: -; cdr3_length: 12; v_call: TRBV4-2